This T cell receptor (beta chain) was obtained from a study of T cell responses to AZD1222 COVID-19 vaccine. Points from the study as a whole: Recipients of two AZD1222 doses showed rising Spike-specific TCR breadth and depth. Spike-wide vaccine-associated CD4 TCRs dominated at 160-218 and 743-854.

The assay was immunoSEQ multiplex PCR, and TCRdb's table has in-frame clones only and misses some. This table has 85,000 to 95,000 clones, approximately 89% appearing once. A word on this clone: Antigen specificity is unknown.

The input for sequencing was peripheral blood, taken 28 days after the second AZD1222 dose. The clonotype comes from an adult who received the AZD1222 COVID-19 vaccine.

The chain's CDR3 is CASRLPGQINQPQHF. Here the CDR3 DNA reads TGTGCCAGCAGATTGCCGGGACAGATTAATCAGCCCCAGCATTTT. This chain connects TRBV28 to TRBJ1-5; 7 nucleotides agree with TRBD1. V lost 6 bases and J lost 4; bases outside the gene matches: 9. Per germline, CDR1 MDHEN and CDR2 SYDVKM. The CDR3 is 15 residues long.